This entry is about one TCR beta chain. Its antigen is undetermined. TCRdb's copy holds only in-frame clones and misses some; the assay was immunoSEQ multiplex PCR. The repertoire includes roughly 120,000 clones, about 92% of them detected once, and under 9% sits in the top ten. Recipients boosted at about 4 weeks or about 12 weeks are pooled. These data are taken from a study of T cell responses to AZD1222 COVID-19 vaccine. Between the trimmed V and J ends, which lost 1 base and 4 bases, there was a span of 13 bases. The CDR3 has 15 residues. Germline-derived CDR1 and CDR2 are SGHTA and FQGNSA. Study-wide results and limits: The study reported that nearly half of spike-specific TCRs target unmutated variant regions. Among the donors, most were white British and more were female, and clonal diversity was possibly underestimated.

This receptor was obtained from an adult who received the AZD1222 COVID-19 vaccine. J is TRBJ1-2 and V is TRBV7-2; possible D gene TRBD1, 5 bases. The specimen comprised peripheral blood, sampled 28 days after the second AZD1222 dose. The CDR3 here is CASSLGVQVTYGYTF. CDR3 nucleotide sequence: TGTGCCAGCAGCTTAGGGGTACAGGTAACCTATGGCTACACCTTC.